This paragraph reports one T cell receptor (beta chain). This specimen comes from a study of blood T cell repertoires in COVID-19. Per germline, CDR1 MDHEN and CDR2 SYDVKM. J gave up 1 base and V 7 bases, and 18 bases lay outside the gene matches. The CDR3 runs to 19 residues. Using immunoSEQ multiplex PCR, the repertoire was profiled, and TCRdb retains in-frame clones only, with some absent. The sample gives 150,000 to 200,000 clones, 80% to 90% of which show up once; roughly 8.2% is in the top ten. The rearrangement uses TRBV28 and TRBJ1-5; TRBD1 matches at 8 bases. The sequenced material came from peripheral blood. The origin of this receptor is a man in his fifties or sixties with acute or convalescent COVID-19. This CDR3 is CASNLDRGPRGGSNQPQHF. In nucleotides, the CDR3 is TGTGCCAGCAATCTTGACAGGGGCCCACGAGGAGGGAGCAATCAGCCCCAGCATTTT.